Here is one T cell receptor (beta chain) with its context. Antigen unknown. Sequence at one end of the junction differs from germline and may be a read error. The sample is drawn from a study of post-analysis software for immune sequencing data. CDR3 length: 17 residues. In germline, CDR1 is SGHTA, CDR2 FQGNSA. Unique molecular identifiers were built into the TCR beta cDNA libraries. TCRdb passed the PCR reads through MiXCR, listing each CDR3 protein once. The data contain some 450,000 distinct CDR3 sequences, roughly 45% of them seen just once; the ten biggest clones take up 9% to 14%. Study-level points and caveats: The authors found that F measure strongly co-clustered same-batch samples. Patients with multiple sclerosis recorded significantly lower normalized Chao1 diversity than controls, the study found. Patients had higher frequencies than controls of a handful of TRBV segments, including TRBV5-6, TRBV5-1 and TRBV20-1.

The sequencing input was blood. The V call is TRBV7-2, the J call TRBJ2-1, with TRBD2 matching 7 bases. The origin of this receptor is a girl aged 10-17 years with multiple sclerosis. CDR3 nucleotide sequence: TGTGCCAGCAGCTTAGTCCCCCTAGCGGACATCTACGATGAGCAGTTCTTC. It is translated as CASSLVPLADIYDEQFF.